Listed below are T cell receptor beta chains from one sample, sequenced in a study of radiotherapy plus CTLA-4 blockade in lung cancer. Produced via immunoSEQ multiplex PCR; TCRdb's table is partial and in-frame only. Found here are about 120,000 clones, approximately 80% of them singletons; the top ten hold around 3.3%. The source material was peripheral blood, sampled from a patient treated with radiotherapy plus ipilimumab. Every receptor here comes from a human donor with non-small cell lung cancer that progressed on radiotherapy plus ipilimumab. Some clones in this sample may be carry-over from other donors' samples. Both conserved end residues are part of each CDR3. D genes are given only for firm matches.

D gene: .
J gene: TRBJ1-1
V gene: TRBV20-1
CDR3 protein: CSALFAEAFF
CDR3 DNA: TGCAGTGCCCTGTTTGCTGAAGCTTTCTTT

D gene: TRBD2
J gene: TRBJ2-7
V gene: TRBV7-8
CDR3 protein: CASSLPSGGPLYEQYF
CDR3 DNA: TGTGCCAGCAGCTTACCCAGCGGGGGACCCCTCTACGAGCAGTACTTC

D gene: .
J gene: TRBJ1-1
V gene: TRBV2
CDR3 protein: CASIRQAEAFF
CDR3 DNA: TGTGCCAGCATACGACAAGCTGAAGCTTTCTTT

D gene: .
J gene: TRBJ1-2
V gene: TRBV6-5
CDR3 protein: CASSPYAVQGGYTF
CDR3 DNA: TGTGCCAGCAGCCCGTACGCTGTGCAGGGGGGCTACACCTTC

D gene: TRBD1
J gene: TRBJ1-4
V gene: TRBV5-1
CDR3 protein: CASSQTGSANEKLFF
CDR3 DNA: TGCGCCAGCAGTCAGACAGGGAGCGCTAATGAAAAACTGTTTTTT

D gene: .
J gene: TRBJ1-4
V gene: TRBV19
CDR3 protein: CASSRKPGRDEKLFF
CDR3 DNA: TGTGCCAGTAGTAGGAAGCCTGGGAGGGATGAAAAACTGTTTTTT

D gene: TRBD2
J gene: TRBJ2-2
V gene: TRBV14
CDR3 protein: CASSHHKGLAGGTGELFF
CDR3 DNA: TGTGCCAGCAGCCATCACAAAGGGCTAGCGGGGGGCACCGGGGAGCTGTTTTTT

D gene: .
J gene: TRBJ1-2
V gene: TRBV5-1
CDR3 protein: CASSLDGLNYGYTF
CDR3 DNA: TGCGCCAGCAGCTTGGATGGCCTTAACTATGGCTACACCTTC

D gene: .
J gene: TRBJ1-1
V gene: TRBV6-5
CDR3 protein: CASRTESTEAFF
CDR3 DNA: TGTGCCAGCAGGACAGAGAGCACTGAAGCTTTCTTT

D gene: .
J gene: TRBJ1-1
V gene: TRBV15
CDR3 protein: CATSRQLSTEAFF
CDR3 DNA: TGTGCCACCAGCAGACAGCTGAGCACTGAAGCTTTCTTT

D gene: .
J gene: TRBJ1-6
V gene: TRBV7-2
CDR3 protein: CASSLKGQPSPLHF
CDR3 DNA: TGTGCCAGCAGCTTGAAGGGCCAGCCTTCACCCCTCCACTTT

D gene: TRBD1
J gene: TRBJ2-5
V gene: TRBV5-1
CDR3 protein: CASSRQGGETQYF
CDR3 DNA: TGCGCCAGCAGCAGACAGGGGGGAGAGACCCAGTACTTC

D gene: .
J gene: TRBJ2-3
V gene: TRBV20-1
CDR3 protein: CSAKYADTQYF
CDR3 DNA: TGCAGTGCTAAGTACGCAGATACGCAGTATTTT

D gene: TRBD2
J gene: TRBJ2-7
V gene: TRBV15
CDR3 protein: CATSNNPRGFSNEQYF
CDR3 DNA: TGTGCCACCAGCAACAACCCGCGGGGGTTTTCGAACGAGCAGTACTTC